The entry below gives a single T cell receptor beta chain sequence along with its context. Authors of the study amplified TCR beta CDR3 regions from RNA transcripts. First-round RT-PCR targeting the TCR CDR3 was performed with the HTBI primer set. TCRdb independently ran MiXCR on the multiplex PCR reads; one entry per CDR3 protein. This table has about 250,000 distinct CDR3 sequences, around 26% appearing once. The data derive from a study of T cells in Graves' hyperthyroidism and ophthalmopathy. This CDR3 comprises 15 residues. Looked up from germline, CDR1 is MDHEN and CDR2 is SYDVKM. V was cut by 4 bases and J by 5 bases, with 17 bases left in between.

This chain joins TRBV28 and TRBJ2-5; no reliable D call. The sequencing input was blood. This receptor was taken from a woman in her thirties or forties with Graves' ophthalmopathy. The DNA of the CDR3 is TGTGCCAGCAGTTCCCCGGGCCCCCTGGGGGAGACCCAGTACTTC. Amino acids: CASSSPGPLGETQYF. Filled out from reference TRBV28 and TRBJ2-5, the complete variable domain reads DVKVTQSSRYLVKRTGEKVFLECVQDMDHENMFWYRQDPGLGLRLIYFSYDVKMKEKGDIPEGYSVSREKKERFSLILESASTNQTSMYLCASSSPGPLGETQYFGPGTRLLVL.